This TCR beta chain was retrieved from a study of shared clonotypes between healthy human individuals. This CDR3 is built from 16 residues. From germline, CDR1 is LGHNT and CDR2 FRNRAP. Losses at the gene ends were 1 base for V and 7 bases for J; bases not matched to a gene: 9. About 90 million PBMCs were counted before genomic DNA extraction. Deep-level settings were used for running the assay. With ten immunoSEQ deep assay plates, unsorted PBMC DNA underwent sequencing. Clones were read by immunoSEQ multiplex PCR, and TCRdb kept only the in-frame ones, dropping some. The sample records about half a million clones, 70% to 85% being singletons.

The sequenced sample was PBMCs. The chain combines TRBV12-5 with TRBJ2-3; 9 bases are a match to TRBD2. The receptor was derived from a woman aged 40 to 50 in good health. Some clones in this sample may be carry-over from other donors' samples. The CDR3 loop reads CASGLGGLAGVNTQYF. The CDR3, as DNA: TGTGCTAGTGGTTTGGGGGGGTTAGCGGGAGTGAATACGCAGTATTTT. The full variable domain, with the rest looked up from reference TRBV12-5 and TRBJ2-3, is DARVTQTPRHKVTEMGQEVTMRCQPILGHNTVFWYRQTMMQGLELLAYFRNRAPLDDSGMPKDRFSAEMPDATLATLKIQPSEPRDSAVYFCASGLGGLAGVNTQYFGPGTRLTVL.